A selection of T cell receptor beta chains follows, all from one sample in a study of shared clonotypes between healthy human individuals. Sequencing was performed with immunoSEQ multiplex PCR; in TCRdb, only in-frame clones are kept and a portion is missing. The repertoire consists of under 1,100,000 clones, with around 76% occurring once and the leading ten covering approximately 1.5%. The material sequenced was memory CD4+ T cells sorted from blood. The receptors were gathered from a man aged 18 to 35 in good health. Each CDR3 is given with its conserved first and last residue. The D gene is left open where the match is weak. Size is omitted from some rows. Given values are once, few, many or a class for expanded clones.

D	size	V	J	DNA	CDR3
NA	NA	TRBV6-5	TRBJ1-1	TGTGCCAGCAGTTCGTATGGCGGCAGGGCTTGGGTGGGGGCTTTCTTT	CASSSYGGRAWVGAFF
NA	NA	TRBV2	TRBJ1-1	TGTGCCGGCATCTGGGCGGCGAACACTGAAGCTTTCTTT	CAGIWAANTEAFF
TRBD2	NA	TRBV7-8	TRBJ2-3	TGTGCCAGCAGCTTACGGGGACTAGCGGGAGGGCCGGATACGCAGTATTTT	CASSLRGLAGGPDTQYF
NA	NA	TRBV28	TRBJ1-5	TGTGCCAGCAGCCGTTTAAATCAGCCCCAGCATTTT	CASSRLNQPQHF
NA	few	TRBV29-1	TRBJ1-1	TGCAGCGTAGCGGGACTTTTGAACACTGAAGCTTTCTTT	CSVAGLLNTEAFF
NA	NA	TRBV29-1	TRBJ2-1	TGCAGCGTTGGACCCTTAGGCCCCTACAATGAGCAGTTCTTC	CSVGPLGPYNEQFF
NA	NA	TRBV2	TRBJ2-3	TGTGCCAGCAGTGCGACTCAGACAGATACGCAGTATTTT	CASSATQTDTQYF
NA	many	TRBV7-2	TRBJ2-4	TGTGCCAGCAGCTTAGTTGGGGACATTCAGTACTTC	CASSLVGDIQYF
TRBD1	few	TRBV5-1	TRBJ2-3	TGCGCCAGCAGCTTGGAGCCGGGGCGGGCAGGGGGAACAGATACGCAGTATTTT	CASSLEPGRAGGTDTQYF
TRBD2	NA	TRBV5-6	TRBJ2-2	TGTGCCAGCAGCTTGAACGGGGGGGCAGTCACCGGGGAGCTGTTTTTT	CASSLNGGAVTGELFF
NA	NA	TRBV5-1	TRBJ1-6	TGCGCCAGCAGCTTGGGTGGCGGAGGTGTGGATTCACCCCTCCACTTT	CASSLGGGGVDSPLHF
NA	NA	TRBV6-1	TRBJ1-3	TGTGCCAGCAGTGCTAGTACCCCTGGATCTGGAAACACCATATATTTT	CASSASTPGSGNTIYF
NA	few	TRBV10-3	TRBJ1-1	TGTGCCTCAGGGGTCCAACAGGGCGACACTGAAGCTTTCTTT	CASGVQQGDTEAFF